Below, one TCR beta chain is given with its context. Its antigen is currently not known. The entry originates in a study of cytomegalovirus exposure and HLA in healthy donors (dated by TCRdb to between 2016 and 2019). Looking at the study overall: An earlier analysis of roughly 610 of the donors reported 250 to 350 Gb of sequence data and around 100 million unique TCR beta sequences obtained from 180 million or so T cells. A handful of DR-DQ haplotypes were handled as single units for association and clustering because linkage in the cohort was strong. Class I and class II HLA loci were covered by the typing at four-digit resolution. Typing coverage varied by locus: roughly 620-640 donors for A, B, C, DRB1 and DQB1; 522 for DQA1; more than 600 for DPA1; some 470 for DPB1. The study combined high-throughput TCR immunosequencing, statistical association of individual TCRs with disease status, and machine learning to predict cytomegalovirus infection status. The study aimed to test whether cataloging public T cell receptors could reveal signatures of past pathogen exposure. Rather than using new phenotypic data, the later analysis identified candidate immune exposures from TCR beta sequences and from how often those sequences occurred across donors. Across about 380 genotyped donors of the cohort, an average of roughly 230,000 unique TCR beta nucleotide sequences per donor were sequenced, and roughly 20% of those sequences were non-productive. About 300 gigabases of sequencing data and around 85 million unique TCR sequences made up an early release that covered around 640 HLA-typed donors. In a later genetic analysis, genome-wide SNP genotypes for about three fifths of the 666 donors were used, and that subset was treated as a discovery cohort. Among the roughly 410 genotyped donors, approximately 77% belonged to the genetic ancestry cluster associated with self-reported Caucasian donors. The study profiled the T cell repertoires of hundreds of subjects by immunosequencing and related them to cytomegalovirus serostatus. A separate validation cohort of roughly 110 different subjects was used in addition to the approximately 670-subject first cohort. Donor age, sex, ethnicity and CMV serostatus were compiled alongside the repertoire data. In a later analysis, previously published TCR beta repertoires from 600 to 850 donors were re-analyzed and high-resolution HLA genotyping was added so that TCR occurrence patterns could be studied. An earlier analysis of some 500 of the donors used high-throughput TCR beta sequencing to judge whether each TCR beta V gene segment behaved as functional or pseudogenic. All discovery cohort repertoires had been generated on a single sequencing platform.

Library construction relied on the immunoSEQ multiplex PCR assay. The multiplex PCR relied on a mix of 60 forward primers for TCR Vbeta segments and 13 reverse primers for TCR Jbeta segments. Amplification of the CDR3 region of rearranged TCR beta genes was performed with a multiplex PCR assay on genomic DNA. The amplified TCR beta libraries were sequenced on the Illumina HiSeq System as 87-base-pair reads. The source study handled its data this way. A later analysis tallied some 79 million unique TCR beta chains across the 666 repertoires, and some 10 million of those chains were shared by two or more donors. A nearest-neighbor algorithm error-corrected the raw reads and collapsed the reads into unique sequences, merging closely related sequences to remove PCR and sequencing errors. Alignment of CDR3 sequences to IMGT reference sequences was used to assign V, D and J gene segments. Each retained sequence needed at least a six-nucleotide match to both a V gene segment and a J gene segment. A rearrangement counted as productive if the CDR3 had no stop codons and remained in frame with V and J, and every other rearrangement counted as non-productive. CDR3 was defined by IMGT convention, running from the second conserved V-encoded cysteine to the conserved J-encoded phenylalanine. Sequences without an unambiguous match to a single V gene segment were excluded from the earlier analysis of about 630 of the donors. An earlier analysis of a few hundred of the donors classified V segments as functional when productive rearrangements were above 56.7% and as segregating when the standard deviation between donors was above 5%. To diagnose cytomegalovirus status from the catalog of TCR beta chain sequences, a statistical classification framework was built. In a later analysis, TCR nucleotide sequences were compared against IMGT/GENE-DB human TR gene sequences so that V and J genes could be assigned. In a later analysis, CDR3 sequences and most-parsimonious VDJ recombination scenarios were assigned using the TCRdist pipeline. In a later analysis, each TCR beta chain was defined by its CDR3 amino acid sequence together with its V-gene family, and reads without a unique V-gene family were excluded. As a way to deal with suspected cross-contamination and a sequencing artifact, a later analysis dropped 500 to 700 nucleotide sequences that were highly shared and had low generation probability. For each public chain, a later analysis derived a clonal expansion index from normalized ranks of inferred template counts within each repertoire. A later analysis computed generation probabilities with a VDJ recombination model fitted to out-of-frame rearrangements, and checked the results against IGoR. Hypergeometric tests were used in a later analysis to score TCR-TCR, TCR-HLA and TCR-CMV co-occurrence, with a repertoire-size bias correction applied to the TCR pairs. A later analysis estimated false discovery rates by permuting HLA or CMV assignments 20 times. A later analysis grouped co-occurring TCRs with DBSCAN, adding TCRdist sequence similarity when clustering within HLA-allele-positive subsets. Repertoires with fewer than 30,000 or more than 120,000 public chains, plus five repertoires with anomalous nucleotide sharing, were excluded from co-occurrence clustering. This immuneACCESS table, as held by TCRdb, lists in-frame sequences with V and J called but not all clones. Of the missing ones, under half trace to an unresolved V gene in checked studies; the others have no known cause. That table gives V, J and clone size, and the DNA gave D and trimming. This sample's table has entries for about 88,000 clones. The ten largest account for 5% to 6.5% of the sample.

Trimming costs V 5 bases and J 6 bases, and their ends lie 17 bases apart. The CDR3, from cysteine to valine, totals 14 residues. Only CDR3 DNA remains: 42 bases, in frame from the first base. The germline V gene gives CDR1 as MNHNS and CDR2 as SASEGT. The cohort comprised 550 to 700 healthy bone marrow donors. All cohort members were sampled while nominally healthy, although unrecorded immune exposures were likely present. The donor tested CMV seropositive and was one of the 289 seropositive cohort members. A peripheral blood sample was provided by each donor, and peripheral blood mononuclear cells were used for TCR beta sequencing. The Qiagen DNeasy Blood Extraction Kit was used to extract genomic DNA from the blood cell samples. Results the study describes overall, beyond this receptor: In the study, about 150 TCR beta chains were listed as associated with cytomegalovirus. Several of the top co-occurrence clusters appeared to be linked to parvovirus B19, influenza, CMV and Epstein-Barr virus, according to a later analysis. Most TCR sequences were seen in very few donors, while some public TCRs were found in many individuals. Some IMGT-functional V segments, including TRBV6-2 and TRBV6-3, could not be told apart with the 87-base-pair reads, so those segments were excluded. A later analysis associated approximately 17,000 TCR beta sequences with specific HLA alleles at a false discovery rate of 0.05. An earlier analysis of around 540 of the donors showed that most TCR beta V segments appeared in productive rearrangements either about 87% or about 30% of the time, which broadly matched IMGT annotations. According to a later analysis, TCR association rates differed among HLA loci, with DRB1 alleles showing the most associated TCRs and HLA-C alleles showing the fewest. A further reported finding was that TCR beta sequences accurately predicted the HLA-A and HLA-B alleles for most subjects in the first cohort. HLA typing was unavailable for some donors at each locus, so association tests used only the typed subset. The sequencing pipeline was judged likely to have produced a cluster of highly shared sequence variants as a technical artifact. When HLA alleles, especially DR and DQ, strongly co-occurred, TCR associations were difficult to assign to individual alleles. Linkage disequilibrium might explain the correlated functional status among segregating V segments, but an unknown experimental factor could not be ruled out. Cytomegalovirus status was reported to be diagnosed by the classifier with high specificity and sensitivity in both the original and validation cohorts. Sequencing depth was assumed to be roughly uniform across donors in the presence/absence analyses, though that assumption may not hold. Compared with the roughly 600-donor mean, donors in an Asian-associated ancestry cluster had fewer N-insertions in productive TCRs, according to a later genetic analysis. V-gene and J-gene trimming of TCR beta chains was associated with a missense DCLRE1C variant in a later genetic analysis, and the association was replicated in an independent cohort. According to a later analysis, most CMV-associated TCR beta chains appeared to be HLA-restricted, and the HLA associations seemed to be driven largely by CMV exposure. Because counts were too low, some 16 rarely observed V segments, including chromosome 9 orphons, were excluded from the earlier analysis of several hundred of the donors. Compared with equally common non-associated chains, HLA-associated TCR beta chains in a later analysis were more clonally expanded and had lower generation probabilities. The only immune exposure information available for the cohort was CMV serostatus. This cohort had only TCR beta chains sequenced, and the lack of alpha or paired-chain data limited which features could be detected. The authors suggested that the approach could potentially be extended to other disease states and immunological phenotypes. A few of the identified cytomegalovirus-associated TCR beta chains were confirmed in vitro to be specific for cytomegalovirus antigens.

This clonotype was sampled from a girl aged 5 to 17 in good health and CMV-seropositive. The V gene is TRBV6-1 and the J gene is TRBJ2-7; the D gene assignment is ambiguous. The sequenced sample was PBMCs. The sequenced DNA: TGTGCCAGCAGTCCCCCCGCGTGGGCTTCCGAGCAGTACGTC. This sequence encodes CASSPPAWASEQYV.